Below, 5 T cell receptor beta chains from the same sample are listed, as sequenced in a study of T cells expressing NK-cell markers. After re-calling the 5' RACE reads, TCRdb lists one entry per CDR3 protein, DNA absent. This table lists 440,000 or so distinct CDR3 sequences. The sequenced sample was blood T cells: a sorted CD56 or NKG2C T cell subset, CD4+ or CD8+ T cells, or bulk PBMC T cells (not recorded which). These receptors were taken from a woman aged 18-70 years in good health.

The V call is TRBV30, the J call TRBJ2-1. The CDR3 is 12 amino acids. Germline CDR1 GTSNPN, CDR2 SVGIG (reference sequence). This chain's CDR3 is CAWRFGFDEQFF.

The chain links TRBV6-6 to TRBJ2-1. This CDR3 is 12 amino acids long. Germline-derived CDR1 and CDR2 are MNHNY and SVGAGI (reference sequence). The CDR3 reads CASSYSYNEQFF.

The chain links TRBV5-1 to TRBJ2-2; TCRdb selects TRBD2, and the lack of DNA leaves this call unchecked. The CDR3 is 14 residues long. Germline CDR1 and CDR2: SGHRS and YFSETQ. This CDR3 reads CASSWTSDSGELFF.

The chain carries TRBV4-2 and TRBJ2-3; with no DNA, the TCRdb D assignment of TRBD1 cannot be verified. The V gene's germline CDR1 is LGHNA and CDR2 YNFKEQ. This CDR3 has 14 residues. CDR3 sequence: CASSPTPGVDTQYF.

The chain uses TRBV5-6 and TRBJ1-1. The length of the CDR3 is 15 residues. In germline, CDR1 is SGHDT, CDR2 YYEEEE. CDR3 loop: CASSLDAGSSTEAFF.